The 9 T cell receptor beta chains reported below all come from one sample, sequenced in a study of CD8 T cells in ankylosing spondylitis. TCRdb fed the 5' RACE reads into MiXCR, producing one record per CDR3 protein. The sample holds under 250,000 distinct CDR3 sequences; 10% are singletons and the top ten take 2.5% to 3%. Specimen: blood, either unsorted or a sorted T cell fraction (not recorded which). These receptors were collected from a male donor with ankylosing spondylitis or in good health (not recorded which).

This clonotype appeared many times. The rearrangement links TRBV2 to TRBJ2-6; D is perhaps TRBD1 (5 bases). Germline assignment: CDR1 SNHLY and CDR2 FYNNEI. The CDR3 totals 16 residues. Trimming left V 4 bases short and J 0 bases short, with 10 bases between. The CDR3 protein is CASSVGASSGANVLTF. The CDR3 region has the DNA TGTGCCAGCAGTGTAGGGGCCTCCTCTGGGGCCAACGTCCTGACTTTC. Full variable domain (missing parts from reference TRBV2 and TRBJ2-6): EPEVTQTPSHQVTQMGQEVILRCVPISNHLYFYWYRQILGQKVEFLVSFYNNEISEKSEIFDDQFSVERPDGSNFTLKIRSTKLEDSAMYFCASSVGASSGANVLTFGAGSRLTVL.

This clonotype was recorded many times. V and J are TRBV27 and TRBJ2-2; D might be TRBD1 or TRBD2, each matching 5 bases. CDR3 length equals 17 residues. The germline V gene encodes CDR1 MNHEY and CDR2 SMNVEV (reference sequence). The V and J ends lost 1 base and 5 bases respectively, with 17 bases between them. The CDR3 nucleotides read TGTGCCAGCAGTTTATTGGGATCAGGGAGAGGGACCGGGGAGCTGTTTTTT. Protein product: CASSLLGSGRGTGELFF.

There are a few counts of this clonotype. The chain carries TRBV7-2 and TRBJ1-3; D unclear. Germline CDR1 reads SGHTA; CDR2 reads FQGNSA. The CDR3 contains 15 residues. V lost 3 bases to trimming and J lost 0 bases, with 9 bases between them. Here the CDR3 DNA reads TGTGCCAGCAGCTTTGGACGGAGCTCTGGAAACACCATATATTTT. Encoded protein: CASSFGRSSGNTIYF.

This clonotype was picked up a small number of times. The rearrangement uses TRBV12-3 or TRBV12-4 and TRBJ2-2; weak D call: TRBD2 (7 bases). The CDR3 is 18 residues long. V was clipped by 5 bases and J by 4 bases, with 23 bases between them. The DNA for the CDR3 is TGTGCCAGCAGTCAACGATTGGGGGGGCGCTTGCCCACCGGGGAGCTGTTTTTT. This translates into CASSQRLGGRLPTGELFF.

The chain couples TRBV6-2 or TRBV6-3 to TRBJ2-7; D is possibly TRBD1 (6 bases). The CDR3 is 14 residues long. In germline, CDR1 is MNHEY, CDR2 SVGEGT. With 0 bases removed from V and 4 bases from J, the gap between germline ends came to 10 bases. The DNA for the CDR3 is TGTGCCAGCAGTTACTCGGACAGTACTTACGAGCAGTACTTC. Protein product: CASSYSDSTYEQYF.

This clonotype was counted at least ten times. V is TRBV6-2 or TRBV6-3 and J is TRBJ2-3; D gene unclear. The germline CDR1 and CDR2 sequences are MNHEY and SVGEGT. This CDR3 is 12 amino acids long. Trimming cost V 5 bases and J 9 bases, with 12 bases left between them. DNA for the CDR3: TGTGCCAGCAGTCAGACTCAAGGGACGCAGTATTTT. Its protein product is CASSQTQGTQYF.

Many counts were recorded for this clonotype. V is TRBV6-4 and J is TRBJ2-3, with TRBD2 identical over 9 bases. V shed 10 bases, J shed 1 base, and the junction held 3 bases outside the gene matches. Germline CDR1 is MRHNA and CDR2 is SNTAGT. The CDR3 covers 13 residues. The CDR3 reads CATGLAGTDTQYF. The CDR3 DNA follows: TGTGCCACGGGACTAGCCGGCACAGATACGCAGTATTTT.

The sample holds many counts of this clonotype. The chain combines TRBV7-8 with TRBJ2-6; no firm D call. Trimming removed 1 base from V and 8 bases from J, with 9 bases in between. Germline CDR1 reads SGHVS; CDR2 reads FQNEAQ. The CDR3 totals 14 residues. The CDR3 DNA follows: TGTGCCAGCAGCTTAGATGGTAGTACCAACGTCCTGACTTTC. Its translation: CASSLDGSTNVLTF. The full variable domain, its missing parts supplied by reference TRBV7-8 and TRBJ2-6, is GAGVSQSPRYKVAKRGQDVALRCDPISGHVSLFWYQQALGQGPEFLTYFQNEAQLDKSGLPSDRFFAERPEGSVSTLKIQRTQQEDSAVYLCASSLDGSTNVLTFGAGSRLTVL.

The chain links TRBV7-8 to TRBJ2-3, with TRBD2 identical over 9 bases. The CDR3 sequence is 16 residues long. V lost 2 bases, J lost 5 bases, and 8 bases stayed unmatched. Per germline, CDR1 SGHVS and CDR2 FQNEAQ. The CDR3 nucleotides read TGTGCCAGCAGCTTATTAGGATCTAGCGGGATAGATACGCAGTATTTT. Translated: CASSLLGSSGIDTQYF.